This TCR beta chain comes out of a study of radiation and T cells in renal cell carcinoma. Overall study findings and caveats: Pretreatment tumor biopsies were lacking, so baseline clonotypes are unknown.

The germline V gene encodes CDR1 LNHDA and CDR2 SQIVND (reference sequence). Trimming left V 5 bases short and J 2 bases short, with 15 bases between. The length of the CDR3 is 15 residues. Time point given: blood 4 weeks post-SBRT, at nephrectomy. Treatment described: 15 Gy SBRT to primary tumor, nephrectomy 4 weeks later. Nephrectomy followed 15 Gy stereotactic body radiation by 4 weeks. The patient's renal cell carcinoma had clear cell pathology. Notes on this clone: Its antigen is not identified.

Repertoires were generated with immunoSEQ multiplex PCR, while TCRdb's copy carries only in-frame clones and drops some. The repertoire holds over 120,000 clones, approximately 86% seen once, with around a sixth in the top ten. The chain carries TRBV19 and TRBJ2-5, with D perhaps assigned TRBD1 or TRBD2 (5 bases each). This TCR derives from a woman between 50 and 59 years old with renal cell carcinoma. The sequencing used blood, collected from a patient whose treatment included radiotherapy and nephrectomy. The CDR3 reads CASSQSRGAQETQYF. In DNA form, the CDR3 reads TGTGCCAGTAGTCAGTCCCGGGGCGCACAAGAGACCCAGTACTTC.